The 2 T cell receptor beta chains in this list originate from one sample, sequenced in a study of T-cell memory formation after mild COVID-19. TCRdb called the 5' RACE reads again in MiXCR, with one record for every CDR3 protein. The sample holds approximately 450,000 distinct CDR3 sequences, around a sixth seen once. Sequencing was done on a sample of PBMCs or a T cell subset sorted from them (not recorded which). The origin of the receptors is an adult woman who had mild COVID-19 (a few samples of this study predate the infection). Cell type and time point are not known.

This clonotype was recorded a few times. V and J are TRBV7-2 and TRBJ2-3; TRBD2 matches at 7 bases. V lost 5 bases to trimming and J lost 7 bases; unmatched junction nucleotides: 12. Germline V CDR1 and CDR2: SGHTA, FQGNSA. This CDR3 region has 15 residues. CDR3 in DNA: TGTGCCAGCAGCCCCCTGGGGCGGGGGTCGAATACGCAGTATTTT. Protein product: CASSPLGRGSNTQYF.

This clonotype was found once. The rearrangement uses TRBV5-1 and TRBJ2-7, with D possibly called TRBD1 or TRBD2 (5 bases each). V was pared by 2 bases and J by 1 base, with 10 bases between. This CDR3 comprises 14 residues. CDR1 SGHRS and CDR2 YFSETQ come from the germline V gene. The CDR3 protein is CASSFLGPSYEQYF. The CDR3 DNA reads as TGCGCCAGCAGCTTTTTGGGACCATCCTACGAGCAGTACTTC. The whole variable domain, filled in from reference TRBV5-1 and TRBJ2-7, reads KAGVTQTPRYLIKTRGQQVTLSCSPISGHRSVSWYQQTPGQGLQFLFEYFSETQRNKGNFPGRFSGRQFSNSRSEMNVSTLELGDSALYLCASSFLGPSYEQYFGPGTRLTVT.